One and the same sample provided the 7 T cell receptor beta chains below, sequenced in a study of graft-versus-host responses after intestinal transplantation. This table comes from immunoSEQ multiplex PCR, and its TCRdb copy is limited to in-frame clones, with some not included. Found here are approximately 14,000 clones, 25% to 35% of them singletons; the top ten hold about 3.9%. The material was alloreactive CD4+ T cells from a mixed lymphocyte reaction culture, obtained before intestinal transplant. Subset noted: CFSE-low proliferating T cells sorted from roughly 6-day pre-transplant mixed lymphocyte reaction (GvH or HvG direction). Receptors were obtained from a human patient who received an intestinal transplant.

V is TRBV10-3 and J is TRBJ2-7; 15 nucleotides match TRBD2. V dropped 11 bases and J dropped 4; count of bases not matched to a gene: 3. The CDR3 extends over 13 amino acids. CDR1 is ENHRY, CDR2 SYGVKD, per germline. In DNA, the CDR3 is TGTGCCTCCGGGACTAGCGGGAGGTACGAGCAGTACTTC. This encodes CASGTSGRYEQYF.

This clone has more than one count but fewer than ten. The chain couples TRBV14 to TRBJ2-7; D perhaps matches TRBD2 (6 bases). Germline V lookup: CDR1 SGHDN, CDR2 FVKESK. This CDR3 is built from 16 residues. Trimming left V 4 bases short and J 3 bases short, with 19 bases between. As DNA, the CDR3 is TGTGCCAGCAGCCTACAGCTAGCGTCAACTATCTACGAGCAGTACTTC. Translation: CASSLQLASTIYEQYF.

This sequence joins TRBV5-5 and TRBJ2-2, with TRBD1 matching over 10 bases. V lost 4 bases to trimming and J lost 0 bases; unmatched junction nucleotides: 6. CDR1 and CDR2 (germline): SGHKS, YYEKEE (reference sequence). This CDR3 has 17 amino acids. CDR3 bases: TGTGCCAGCAGCCAAGGTGACAGGGGGCCGAACACCGGGGAGCTGTTTTTT. This codes for CASSQGDRGPNTGELFF.

This clone came up a few times. The V and J genes are TRBV7-3 and TRBJ2-1, with 8 bases identical to TRBD2. The CDR3 consists of 19 residues. With 2 bases clipped from V and 2 bases from J, the junction kept 14 bases outside the gene matches. Germline V CDR1 and CDR2: SGHTA, FQGTGA. CDR3 DNA sequence: TGTGCCAGCAGCTTAGCTGCGACTAGCGTCTTGCCAACCTACAATGAGCAGTTCTTC. This gives the protein CASSLAATSVLPTYNEQFF.

This sequence joins TRBV10-3 and TRBJ2-1; D tentatively fits TRBD1 or TRBD2 (6 bases each). Per the germline V gene, CDR1 is ENHRY and CDR2 is SYGVKD. Trimming left V 5 bases short and J 10 bases short, with 15 bases between. The CDR3 contains 13 residues. Here the CDR3 reads CAISSPAGTEQFF. Here the CDR3 DNA reads TGTGCCATCAGTTCTCCGGCGGGGACAGAGCAGTTCTTC.

This clone was observed a handful of times. The chain is built from TRBV11-3 and TRBJ2-1; tentatively, D is TRBD2 (5 bases). The CDR3 has 16 residues. V was trimmed by 3 bases and J by 0 bases, leaving 12 bases between them. Germline V lookup: CDR1 SGHNT, CDR2 YENEEA. For the CDR3, the DNA is TGTGCCAGCAGCTTCGGAGGAGGCGGCTCCTACAATGAGCAGTTCTTC. This sequence encodes CASSFGGGGSYNEQFF. Full variable domain (rest looked up from reference TRBV11-3 and TRBJ2-1): EAGVVQSPRYKIIEKKQPVAFWCNPISGHNTLYWYLQNLGQGPELLIRYENEEAVDDSQLPKDRFSAERLKGVDSTLKIQPAELGDSAVYLCASSFGGGGSYNEQFFGPGTRLTVL.

This rearrangement joins TRBV4-2 to TRBJ2-2, with TRBD1 matching 12 bases. The CDR3 runs to 15 residues. From germline, CDR1 is LGHNA and CDR2 YNFKEQ. With V trimmed by 6 bases and J by 4 bases, 3 bases remained unmatched. The CDR3 is CASSGTGGITGELFF. Written as DNA, the CDR3 is TGTGCCAGCAGTGGGACAGGGGGCATCACCGGGGAGCTGTTTTTT.